One sample yielded the 2 T cell receptor beta chains listed below, sequenced in a study of shared clonotypes between healthy human individuals. The protocol was immunoSEQ multiplex PCR, while the TCRdb copy is restricted to in-frame clones and leaves out a portion. Among over 1.5 million clones, 95% to 99% were seen once, and the ten largest hold approximately 0.45%. What was sequenced was naive CD4+ T cells sorted from blood. Indicated subset: CD45RA+ positively selected. These receptors were taken from a man aged 25 to 45 in good health.

V usage is TRBV27 and J usage is TRBJ1-4; D is possibly TRBD1 (5 bases). The CDR3 runs to 13 residues. Between the trimmed V and J ends, which lost 7 bases and 4 bases, there was a span of 10 bases. The germline gives CDR1 MNHEY, CDR2 SMNVEV (reference sequence). CDR3 residues: CASKGSVNEKLFF. Written as DNA, the CDR3 is TGTGCCAGCAAGGGGAGCGTTAATGAAAAACTGTTTTTT.

The CDR3 DNA follows: TGTGCCAGCAGTACACCTAGCGCCGGTCACATTCAGTACTTC. This gives the protein CASSTPSAGHIQYF. The chain combines TRBV28 with TRBJ2-4, with a possible D match to TRBD2 (6 bases). The CDR3 is 14 amino acids. CDR1 and CDR2 from the germline V gene are MDHEN and SYDVKM. V lost 5 bases to trimming and J lost 8 bases, with 16 bases between them.